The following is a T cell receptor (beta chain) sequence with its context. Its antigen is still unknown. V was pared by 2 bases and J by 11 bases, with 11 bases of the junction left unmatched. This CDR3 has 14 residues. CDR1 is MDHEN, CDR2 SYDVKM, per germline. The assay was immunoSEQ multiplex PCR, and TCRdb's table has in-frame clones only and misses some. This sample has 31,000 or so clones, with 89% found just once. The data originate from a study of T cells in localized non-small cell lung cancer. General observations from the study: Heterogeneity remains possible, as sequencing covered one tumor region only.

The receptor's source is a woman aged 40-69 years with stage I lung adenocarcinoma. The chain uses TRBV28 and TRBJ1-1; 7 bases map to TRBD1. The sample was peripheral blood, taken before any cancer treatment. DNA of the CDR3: TGTGCCAGCAGTTTACCCGACAGGGCCTACTGGGCTTTCTTT. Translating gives CASSLPDRAYWAFF.